Listed here are 3 T cell receptor beta chains from one sample, sequenced in a study of blood T cell repertoires in COVID-19. TCRdb's copy holds only in-frame clones and misses some; the assay was immunoSEQ multiplex PCR. The sample lists around 200,000 clones; 86% were seen once. The sequenced sample consisted of peripheral blood. These receptors were obtained from an elderly woman in a cohort sampled during active or convalescent COVID-19.

The J gene is TRBJ1-5, the V gene TRBV5-6; D unclear. The V gene lost 1 base and the J gene lost 4 bases, with 3 bases spanning the gap. Germline CDR1 is SGHDT and CDR2 is YYEEEE. The length of the CDR3 is 12 residues. The CDR3 loop is CASSLSNQPQHF. DNA of the CDR3: TGTGCCAGCAGCTTGTCGAATCAGCCCCAGCATTTT.

This chain uses TRBV19 with TRBJ1-2; 8 positions match TRBD1. The CDR3 covers 14 residues. The junction had 8 bases not matched to a gene; V was cut back by 3 bases and J by 8 bases. Germline V gives CDR1 LNHDA, CDR2 SQIVND (reference sequence). CDR3 protein: CASSIGQGARGYTF. CDR3 in DNA: TGTGCCAGTAGTATCGGGCAGGGGGCGCGCGGCTACACCTTC.

The chain links TRBV11-2 to TRBJ1-6; D gene unclear. The V gene's germline CDR1 is SGHAT and CDR2 FQNNGV. Trimming removed 1 base from V and 4 bases from J, with 5 bases in between. The CDR3 is made up of 14 amino acids. CDR3 DNA: TGTGCCAGCAGCTTAGCAGGTTATAATTCACCCCTCCACTTT. It translates to CASSLAGYNSPLHF.